The entry below describes one TCR beta chain. These data belong to a study of blood T cell repertoires in COVID-19. Some clones are missing from TCRdb's copy, which holds only in-frame ones; the method was immunoSEQ multiplex PCR. The sample has roughly 150,000 clones; approximately 80% are singletons. Germline CDR1 is SGHKS and CDR2 is YYEKEE (reference sequence). The CDR3 length is 16 residues. Trimming removed 2 bases from V and 4 bases from J, with 16 bases in between. The source material was peripheral blood. J is TRBJ1-3 and V is TRBV5-5; D remains ambiguous. The TCR was taken from an elderly woman with acute or convalescent COVID-19. The CDR3 region is CASSFVFLGSGNTIYF. The DNA for the CDR3 is TGTGCCAGCAGCTTCGTATTCTTGGGGAGCGGAAACACCATATATTTT.